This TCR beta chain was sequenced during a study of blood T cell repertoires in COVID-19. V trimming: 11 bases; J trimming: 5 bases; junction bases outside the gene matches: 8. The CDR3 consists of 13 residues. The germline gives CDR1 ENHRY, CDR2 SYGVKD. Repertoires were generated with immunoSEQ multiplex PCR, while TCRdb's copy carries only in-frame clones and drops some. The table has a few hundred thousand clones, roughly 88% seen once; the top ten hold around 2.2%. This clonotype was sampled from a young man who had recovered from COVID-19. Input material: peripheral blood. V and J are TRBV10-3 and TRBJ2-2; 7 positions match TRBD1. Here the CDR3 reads CAARTGGTGELFF. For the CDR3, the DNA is TGTGCCGCGAGGACAGGCGGAACCGGGGAGCTGTTTTTT.